Presented here are 5 T cell receptor beta chains from one specimen sequenced in a study of OX40 agonist ivuxolimab in advanced cancers. The table came from immunoSEQ multiplex PCR; TCRdb's copy has only in-frame clones and leaves some out. The sample lists approximately 72,000 clones; almost 90% were seen once. Here the sequenced sample was CD4+ or CD8+ T cells sorted from blood, taken in a trial of the OX40 agonist ivuxolimab. These receptors all come from an adult with an advanced solid tumor such as melanoma, head and neck, liver or kidney cancer.

This clone was seen once. V is TRBV7-2 and J is TRBJ2-5; D is tentatively TRBD1 or TRBD2 (5 bases each). V lost 1 base and J lost 5, with 11 bases in between. CDR3 size: 14 residues. Germline loops: CDR1 SGHTA, CDR2 FQGNSA. As DNA, the CDR3 is TGTGCCAGCAGCTTAGGCCGGGACGGTGAGACCCAGTACTTC. Translating it yields CASSLGRDGETQYF.

V and J are TRBV6-6 and TRBJ1-1, with a possible D match to TRBD1 (5 bases). Trimming removed 6 bases at V and 8 bases at J, with 13 bases between. Germline loops: CDR1 MNHNY, CDR2 SVGAGI (reference sequence). CDR3 length equals 12 residues. The CDR3 loop reads CASSSGRREAFF. The CDR3 coding sequence is TGTGCCAGCAGCTCAGGGCGTAGAGAAGCTTTCTTT.

The CDR3 here is CASSGLGRGSPLHF. CDR3 nucleotide sequence: TGTGCCAGTAGTGGCCTGGGAAGGGGTTCACCCCTCCACTTT. V is TRBV19 and J is TRBJ1-6; TRBD1 is a possible D gene (5 bases). V was pared by 5 bases and J by 9 bases, with 14 bases between. This CDR3 is built from 14 residues. Germline assignment: CDR1 LNHDA and CDR2 SQIVND (reference sequence).

V is TRBV5-1 and J is TRBJ2-3, with D unresolved. Germline values: CDR1 SGHRS, CDR2 YFSETQ. Deletions cut 0 bases from V and 0 bases from J, with 11 bases between. The CDR3 is made up of 16 amino acids. CDR3 residues: CASSLESGSSTDTQYF. CDR3 sequence (DNA): TGCGCCAGCAGCTTGGAGTCCGGGTCTAGCACAGATACGCAGTATTTT.

The rearrangement links TRBV2 to TRBJ2-7; D not certain. This CDR3 is built from 11 residues. Germline CDR1 reads SNHLY; CDR2 reads FYNNEI. The V and J ends lost 7 bases and 3 bases respectively, with 7 bases between them. In DNA, the CDR3 is TGTGCCAGCACAGTCCGCTACGAGCAGTACTTC. This encodes CASTVRYEQYF.